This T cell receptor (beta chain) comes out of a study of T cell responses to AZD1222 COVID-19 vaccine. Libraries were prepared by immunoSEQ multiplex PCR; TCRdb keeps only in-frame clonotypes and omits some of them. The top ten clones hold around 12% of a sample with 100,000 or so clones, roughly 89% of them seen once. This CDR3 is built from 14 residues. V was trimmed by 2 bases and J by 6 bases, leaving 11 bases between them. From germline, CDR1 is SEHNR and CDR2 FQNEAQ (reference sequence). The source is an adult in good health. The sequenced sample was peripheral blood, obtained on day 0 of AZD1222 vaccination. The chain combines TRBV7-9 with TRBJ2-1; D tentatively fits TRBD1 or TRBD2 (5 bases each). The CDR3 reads CASSLMGPFNEQFF. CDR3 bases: TGTGCCAGCAGCTTAATGGGACCGTTCAATGAGCAGTTCTTC.